These 6 T cell receptor beta chains originate from one sample sequenced in a study of shared clonotypes between healthy human individuals. Clones were read by immunoSEQ multiplex PCR, and TCRdb kept only the in-frame ones, dropping some. Seen here are roughly 590,000 clones, about 95% observed once, and the top ten hold about 0.11%. CD45RO-negative, CCR7-selected cells formed the naive CD8 fraction, which excluded terminally differentiated effector memory CD45RA+ cells. The sequenced sample was naive CD8+ T cells sorted from blood. The receptor source for this set is a woman in her twenties or thirties in good health.

The genes are TRBV28 and TRBJ2-3, with D possibly being TRBD1 (6 bases). V dropped 1 base and J dropped 5 bases, with 10 bases sitting between them. The CDR3 totals 14 residues. Germline-derived CDR1 and CDR2 are MDHEN and SYDVKM. The CDR3 loop reads CASSLSGHLDTQYF. The DNA for the CDR3 is TGTGCCAGCAGTTTATCGGGACACTTAGATACGCAGTATTTT.

The rearrangement links TRBV7-2 to TRBJ2-2; the match to TRBD2 covers 12 bases. The V gene's germline CDR1 is SGHTA and CDR2 FQGNSA. With 6 bases clipped from V and 2 bases from J, the junction kept 4 bases outside the gene matches. This CDR3 has 16 amino acids. The chain's CDR3 is CASSRTSGINTGELFF. CDR3 DNA sequence: TGTGCCAGCAGTAGGACTAGCGGGATAAACACCGGGGAGCTGTTTTTT.

This sequence joins TRBV18 and TRBJ1-1; TRBD1 is a possible D gene (5 bases). Germline V lookup: CDR1 KGHSH, CDR2 LQKENI. The length of the CDR3 is 14 residues. Trimming removed 2 bases at V and 5 bases at J, with 12 bases between. The CDR3 DNA sequence: TGTGCCAGCTCACCAGGGGGGGGGTGGACTGAAGCTTTCTTT. It encodes CASSPGGGWTEAFF.

This clone was recorded only once. The V gene is TRBV28, the J gene TRBJ2-7; D may be TRBD2 (6 bases). Trimming left V 7 bases short and J 6 bases short, with 19 bases between. The CDR3 sequence is 14 residues long. Germline V gives CDR1 MDHEN, CDR2 SYDVKM. CDR3 nucleotide sequence: TGTGCCAGCAAACCGGAAACTAGCTCACCCGAGCAGTACTTC. Residues: CASKPETSSPEQYF.

The chain is built from TRBV25-1 and TRBJ1-5; 7 nucleotides agree with TRBD1. The CDR3 is 13 amino acids. Germline values: CDR1 MGHDK, CDR2 SYGVNS. Trimming cost V 4 bases and J 8 bases; bases outside gene matches: 5. The CDR3 reads CASSGQGEEPQHF. In DNA form, the CDR3 reads TGTGCCAGCAGTGGACAGGGTGAGGAGCCCCAGCATTTT.

The chain uses TRBV9 and TRBJ1-2, with D perhaps TRBD1 (6 bases). Trimming left V 0 bases short and J 5 bases short, with 14 bases between. Germline V CDR1 and CDR2: SGDLS, YYNGEE. This CDR3 contains 15 residues. The CDR3 region is CASSVAGSGAYGYTF. CDR3 sequence (DNA): TGTGCCAGCAGCGTAGCTGGGTCAGGGGCTTATGGCTACACCTTC.